This passage covers 2 T cell receptor beta chains from one sample sequenced in a study of CD8 T cells in Susac syndrome. An input of 0.5 to 1 ug of RNA was subjected to reverse transcription using random hexamers. TCRdb recomputed calls from the immunoSEQ multiplex PCR reads with MiXCR, one row per CDR3 protein. The data show a few hundred thousand distinct CDR3 sequences, about nine tenths seen once. The specimen was CD8+ T cells from PBMCs. These receptors were taken from a human donor with multiple sclerosis.

V gene TRBV6-2 or TRBV6-3 combines with J gene TRBJ2-5, with TRBD1 matching over 12 bases. The CDR3 totals 15 residues. The germline CDR1 and CDR2 sequences are MNHEY and SVGEGT. J lost 5 bases, V lost 5 bases, and 6 bases had no gene match. CDR3: CASSHGTGGPETQYF. The DNA for the CDR3 is TGTGCCAGCAGTCATGGGACAGGGGGCCCGGAGACCCAGTACTTC.

With respect to this clonotype: One end of the junction fails to match germline, which may point to a read error. The chain combines TRBV12-3 or TRBV12-4 with TRBJ2-1, with TRBD1 identical over 7 bases. This CDR3 is 14 amino acids long. Written as DNA, the CDR3 is TGTGCCAACAGTTTCTACAGGGGTTTACATGAGCAGTTCTTC. Protein product: CANSFYRGLHEQFF.